This is a list of T cell receptor beta chains from one sample in a study of PD-1 blockade in mismatch repair-deficient tumors. The protocol was immunoSEQ multiplex PCR, while the TCRdb copy is restricted to in-frame clones and leaves out a portion. In the table there are some 4,000 clones, 78% of which are singletons. This specimen consisted of primary tumor tissue, obtained from a patient treated with pembrolizumab. The receptors stem from an adult with mismatch repair-deficient cancer. Each CDR3 is given with its conserved first and last residue. Some rows have no size entry. The others give once, few or many, or a class for an expanded clone.

V gene: TRBV10-3; clone size: few; CDR3 protein: CAISTGPDSNQPQHF
V gene: TRBV10-3; clone size: NA; CDR3 protein: CAISEGQGPEAFF
V gene: TRBV9; clone size: NA; CDR3 protein: CASSAPGTRGNNEQFF
V gene: TRBV28; clone size: NA; CDR3 protein: CASSLLFGEQFF
V gene: TRBV5-1; clone size: NA; CDR3 protein: CASSLPGQPQETQYF
V gene: TRBV21-1; clone size: NA; CDR3 protein: CASSKGRQGFGNEQFF
V gene: TRBV29-1; clone size: few; CDR3 protein: CSVSTGGTGANVLTF
V gene: TRBV21-1; clone size: NA; CDR3 protein: CASKGYNEQFF
V gene: TRBV15; clone size: NA; CDR3 protein: CATSRGGTSHSQAYGYTF
V gene: TRBV5-4; clone size: NA; CDR3 protein: CASSAIGTRSYEQYF
V gene: TRBV25-1; clone size: NA; CDR3 protein: CASSGTSGVTDTQYF
V gene: TRBV2; clone size: few; CDR3 protein: CASTGIEGELFF
V gene: TRBV11-2; clone size: NA; CDR3 protein: CASSLDGLSNEQFF
V gene: TRBV11-2; clone size: NA; CDR3 protein: CASSSPTGGPYNEQFF
V gene: TRBV15; clone size: NA; CDR3 protein: CATSRGDRDGYTF
V gene: TRBV4-1; clone size: few; CDR3 protein: CASSQNHHSSGANVLTF
V gene: TRBV19; clone size: NA; CDR3 protein: CASSPRTGTPGNTIYF
V gene: TRBV21-1; clone size: NA; CDR3 protein: CASSGSGGIHSNQPQHF
V gene: TRBV6-1; clone size: once; CDR3 protein: CASSDPRDGNTIYF
V gene: TRBV28; clone size: NA; CDR3 protein: CASSEPDSDANYGYTF
V gene: TRBV18; clone size: NA; CDR3 protein: CASSPIRGLVQPQHF
V gene: TRBV5-1; clone size: NA; CDR3 protein: CASSLAPLAGGEGEQFF
V gene: TRBV10-2; clone size: NA; CDR3 protein: CASSAHRDRARGGYTF
V gene: TRBV5-1; clone size: few; CDR3 protein: CASSSLEGTGVNEQFF
V gene: TRBV7-9; clone size: NA; CDR3 protein: CASSLIPDEQFF
V gene: TRBV6-1; clone size: NA; CDR3 protein: CAGATGANEKLFF
V gene: TRBV9; clone size: once; CDR3 protein: CASSVGSGSETQYF
V gene: TRBV7-9; clone size: NA; CDR3 protein: CASSLVLTATTDTQYF